This T cell receptor beta chain was recovered during a study of immune cell composition in non-small cell lung cancer. Study findings and constraints: Tumour-reactive clones were not shown to match dominant in vivo tumour clones. Lung adenocarcinomas had lower top 10 clone scores and clonality than squamous tumours.

In the case of this clone: The antigen is undetermined.

Germline values: CDR1 SGHTA, CDR2 FQGNSA. V was trimmed by 5 bases and J by 5 bases, leaving 21 bases between them. The length of the CDR3 is 16 residues. TCRdb's table, derived via immunoSEQ multiplex PCR, lists solely in-frame clones and lacks some. The top ten hold roughly 21% of the sample, which has 3,000 to 3,500 clones, 74% seen once. The receptor comes from a human donor with non-small cell lung cancer. The chain is built from TRBV7-2 and TRBJ2-5, with D perhaps matching TRBD2 (6 bases). Material for sequencing was lung tumor tissue. As DNA, the CDR3 is TGTGCCAGCAGCCTAACCGGGGCGGGGTCGGAGGAGACCCAGTACTTC. It codes for CASSLTGAGSEETQYF.